This T cell receptor beta chain comes out of a study of cytomegalovirus exposure and HLA in healthy donors (dated by TCRdb to 2017 to 2019). Describing the broader study: An earlier analysis of some 620 of the donors reported roughly 300 Gb of sequence data and 117 million unique TCR beta sequences obtained from around 190 million T cells. About 280 gigabases of sequencing data and 70 million to 100 million unique TCR sequences were included in an early release covering about 600 HLA-typed donors. The genetic ancestry cluster associated with self-reported Caucasian donors included roughly four fifths of the 398 genotyped donors. The study aimed to test whether cataloging public T cell receptors could reveal signatures of past pathogen exposure. Using immunosequencing, the study profiled T cell repertoires from some 670 subjects and related those repertoires to cytomegalovirus serostatus. Besides the first cohort of roughly 640 subjects, a separate validation cohort made up of around 120 different subjects was used. To predict cytomegalovirus infection status, the study combined high-throughput TCR immunosequencing, statistical association of individual TCRs with disease status, and machine learning. In a later analysis, previously published TCR beta repertoires from several hundred donors were re-analyzed and high-resolution HLA genotyping was added so that TCR occurrence patterns could be studied. In the later analysis, no new phenotypic data were used to find candidate immune exposures; instead, reliance was placed on TCR beta sequences and their occurrence across donors. To decide whether each TCR beta V gene segment behaved as functional or pseudogenic, an earlier analysis of fewer than 750 of the donors relied on high-throughput TCR beta sequencing. Alongside the repertoire data, information on donor age, sex, ethnicity and CMV serostatus was compiled. Genome-wide SNP genotypes for about 60% of the 666 donors were used in a later genetic analysis, which treated that subset as a discovery cohort. Every repertoire in the discovery cohort had been generated on one and the same sequencing platform. HLA typing covered class I and class II loci at four-digit resolution. The number of typed donors differed by locus: 629-630 for A, B, C, DRB1 and DQB1; some 500 for DQA1; 606 for DPA1; and 400 to 480 for DPB1. About five DR-DQ haplotypes were treated as single units for association and clustering because of strong linkage in the cohort. On average, about 200,000 unique TCR beta nucleotide sequences were sequenced per donor among some 420 genotyped donors of the cohort, with about 17% of those sequences being non-productive.

Note on this clone: The antigen it recognizes is unknown.

The method behind the library was the immunoSEQ multiplex PCR assay. For the multiplex PCR, a mixture combining 60 forward primers for TCR Vbeta segments and 13 reverse primers for TCR Jbeta segments was used. A multiplex PCR assay on genomic DNA amplified the CDR3 region of rearranged TCR beta genes. The Illumina HiSeq System was used to sequence the amplified TCR beta libraries as 87-base-pair reads. Per the original workflow: A later analysis tallied roughly 78 million unique TCR beta chains across the 610 or so repertoires, and about 10 million of those chains were shared by two or more donors. A nearest-neighbor algorithm error-corrected the raw reads and collapsed the reads into unique sequences, merging closely related sequences to remove PCR and sequencing errors. CDR3 sequences were aligned to IMGT reference sequences to assign V, D and J gene segments. For a sequence to be retained, a match of at least six nucleotides was required to both a V gene segment and a J gene segment. Rearrangements were called productive when the CDR3 lacked stop codons and stayed in frame with V and J; all others were non-productive. CDR3 was defined according to IMGT convention as the region running from the second conserved V-encoded cysteine to the conserved J-encoded phenylalanine. In an earlier analysis of roughly 580 of the donors, sequences lacking an unambiguous match to a single V gene segment were excluded. An earlier analysis of some 610 of the donors called V segments functional above 56.7% productive rearrangements and segregating when the between-donor standard deviation exceeded 5%. A statistical classification framework was developed to diagnose cytomegalovirus status using the catalog of TCR beta chain sequences. V and J gene assignment, in a later analysis, came from comparing TCR nucleotide sequences with IMGT/GENE-DB human TR gene sequences. In a later analysis, CDR3 sequences and most-parsimonious VDJ recombination scenarios were assigned using the TCRdist pipeline. A later analysis defined each TCR beta chain by its CDR3 amino acid sequence plus V-gene family, and excluded reads lacking a unique V-gene family. A later analysis removed 550 to 700 highly shared, low-generation-probability nucleotide sequences to deal with suspected cross-contamination and a sequencing artifact. A later analysis calculated a clonal expansion index for each public chain from normalized within-repertoire ranks of inferred template counts. A later analysis computed generation probabilities with a VDJ recombination model fitted to out-of-frame rearrangements, and checked the results against IGoR. A later analysis scored TCR-TCR, TCR-HLA and TCR-CMV co-occurrence with hypergeometric tests, applying a repertoire-size bias correction to TCR pairs. False discovery rates were estimated in a later analysis by permuting HLA or CMV assignments 20 times. In a later analysis, co-occurring TCRs were grouped with DBSCAN, and TCRdist sequence similarity was added when clustering was performed within HLA-allele-positive subsets. Repertoires with fewer than 30,000 or more than 120,000 public chains were left out of co-occurrence clustering, as were roughly five repertoires with anomalous nucleotide sharing. The immuneACCESS repertoire file appears here via TCRdb, limited to in-frame rearrangements. These files lack a portion of the clones; in checked studies, under half of the deficit traces to unresolved V genes, and the cause of the others is not known. Clone size and V and J calls were adopted from that table, with D and trimming inferred from the DNA. Per the sample table, the count is 150,000 or so clones. Clones ranked in the top ten supply more than 1.5% of the sample.

The research as a whole found: The sequencing pipeline was judged likely to have produced a cluster of highly shared sequence variants as a technical artifact. The classifier was reported to diagnose cytomegalovirus status with high specificity and sensitivity in both the original cohort and the validation cohort. Because HLA typing was unavailable for some donors at each locus, only the typed subset was used in association tests. In a later analysis, the rate of TCR association differed among HLA loci, with DRB1 alleles having the most associated TCRs and HLA-C alleles having the fewest. In a later genetic analysis, fewer N-insertions in productive TCRs were reported among donors in an Asian-associated ancestry cluster than the approximately 670-donor mean. In a later analysis, HLA-associated TCR beta chains were found to be more clonally expanded and to have lower generation probabilities than equally common non-associated chains. A further reported finding was that TCR beta sequences accurately predicted the HLA-A and HLA-B alleles for most subjects in the first cohort. An earlier analysis of approximately 590 of the donors showed that most TCR beta V segments appeared in productive rearrangements either about 90% or about 30% of the time, which broadly matched IMGT annotations. While some public TCRs were present in many individuals, most TCR sequences turned up only very rarely across donors. Some IMGT-functional V segments, including TRBV6-2 and TRBV6-3, could not be told apart with the 87-base-pair reads, so those segments were excluded. A later analysis associated about 18,000 TCR beta sequences with specific HLA alleles at a false discovery rate of 0.05. The only immune exposure information available for the cohort was CMV serostatus. A total of 150 or so TCR beta chains were listed by the study as associated with cytomegalovirus. According to a later analysis, most CMV-associated TCR beta chains appeared to be HLA-restricted, and the HLA associations seemed to be driven largely by CMV exposure. Only TCR beta chains were sequenced in this cohort, and the absence of alpha or paired-chain data limited detectable features. Linkage disequilibrium might explain the correlated functional status among segregating V segments, but an unknown experimental factor could not be excluded. According to the authors, the approach could potentially be generalized to other disease states and immunological phenotypes. An association between a missense DCLRE1C variant and V-gene and J-gene trimming of TCR beta chains was found in a later genetic analysis and replicated in an independent cohort. Strong co-occurrence of HLA alleles, especially DR and DQ, made assigning TCR associations to individual alleles difficult. Sequencing depth was assumed to be roughly uniform across donors in the presence/absence analyses, though that assumption may not hold. Three of the identified cytomegalovirus-associated TCR beta chains were confirmed in vitro to be specific for cytomegalovirus antigens. Several of the top co-occurrence clusters appeared to be linked to parvovirus B19, influenza, CMV and Epstein-Barr virus, according to a later analysis. The earlier analysis of about 600 of the donors excluded around 17 rarely observed V segments, including chromosome 9 orphons, because counts were too low.

The CDR3, from cysteine to phenylalanine, totals 16 residues. The entry retains the CDR3 DNA only, 48 bases that are in frame from base 1. The germline V gene specifies MGHDK as CDR1 and SYGVNS as CDR2. The cohort comprised approximately 700 healthy bone marrow donors. Cohort members were all nominally healthy when sampled, although unrecorded immune exposures were likely present. The donor tested CMV seronegative, placing the donor among the 350 or so seronegative members of the cohort. A peripheral blood sample was provided by each donor, and peripheral blood mononuclear cells were used for TCR beta sequencing. The Qiagen DNeasy Blood Extraction Kit was used to extract genomic DNA from the blood cell samples.

The chain employs TRBV25-1 and TRBJ2-5; the central 10 bases match TRBD1. The end of the DNA is better explained by TRBJ2-7, so the J call may be wrong. The clonotype originates from a man aged 18 to 30 in good health and CMV-seronegative. The sequenced sample was PBMCs. The sequenced DNA is TGTGCCAGCAGCCTACATCCCGGGACAGGGGACTACGAGCAGTACTTC. Protein translation: CASSLHPGTGDYEQYF.